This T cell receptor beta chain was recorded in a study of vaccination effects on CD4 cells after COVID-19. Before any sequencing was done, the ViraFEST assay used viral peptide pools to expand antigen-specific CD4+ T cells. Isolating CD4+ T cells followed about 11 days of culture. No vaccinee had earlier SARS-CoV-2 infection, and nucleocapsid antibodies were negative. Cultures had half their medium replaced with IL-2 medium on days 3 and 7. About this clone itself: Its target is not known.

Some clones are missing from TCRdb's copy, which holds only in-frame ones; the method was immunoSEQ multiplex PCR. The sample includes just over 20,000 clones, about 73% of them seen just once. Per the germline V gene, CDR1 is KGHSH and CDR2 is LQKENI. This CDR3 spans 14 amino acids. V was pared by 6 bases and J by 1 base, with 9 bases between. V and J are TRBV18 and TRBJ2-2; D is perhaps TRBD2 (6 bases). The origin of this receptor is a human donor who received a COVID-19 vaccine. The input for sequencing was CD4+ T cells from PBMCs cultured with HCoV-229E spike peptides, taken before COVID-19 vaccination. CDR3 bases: TGTGCCAGCTCGCTAGCGAGGAACACCGGGGAGCTGTTTTTT. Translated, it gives CASSLARNTGELFF.